This TCR beta chain was sequenced during a study of post-analysis software for immune sequencing data. Overall study context: The cohort encompassed relapsing-remitting, secondary progressive and progressive-relapsing multiple sclerosis disease courses. Regarding the study as a whole: Patients carried 5 or 6 TRBV segments more frequently than controls did, and TRBV5-6, TRBV5-1 and TRBV20-1 were among them. Multiple sclerosis was associated with a significant reduction in normalized Chao1 diversity relative to controls. By F measure, samples from a shared preparation batch strongly co-clustered.

This clonotype was counted a few times. The antigen is not known. Unique molecular identifiers were present in the TCR beta cDNA libraries. Yield was 500,000 or so cDNA molecules from 1 to 10 million T cells. TCRdb called the PCR reads again in MiXCR, with one record for every CDR3 protein. The sample lists roughly 410,000 distinct CDR3 sequences; less than 40% were seen once. Germline V gives CDR1 SGHVS, CDR2 FNYEAQ. Trimming cost V 5 bases and J 8 bases, with 12 bases left between them. The CDR3 covers 12 residues. This TCR came from a girl aged 5 to 17 with multiple sclerosis. The chain has TRBV7-6 and TRBJ1-2; D not certain. Sequencing was carried out using blood. CDR3: CASSPMTGGYTF. For the CDR3, the DNA is TGTGCCAGCAGCCCTATGACGGGGGGCTACACCTTC.